This TCR beta chain derives from a study of radiation and T cells in renal cell carcinoma. CDR3 length equals 16 residues. The V and J ends lost 3 bases and 3 bases, in that order; junction bases with no gene match: 5. The V gene's germline CDR1 is MGHRA and CDR2 YSYEKL. The protocol was immunoSEQ multiplex PCR, while the TCRdb copy is restricted to in-frame clones and leaves out a portion. This sample carries approximately 170,000 clones, 88% of them seen once, and the ten largest clones take approximately 11%. Time point meaning: blood 4 weeks post-SBRT, at nephrectomy. Stated treatment: 15 Gy SBRT to primary tumor, nephrectomy 4 weeks later.

The TCR originated in a woman aged 50 to 60 with renal cell carcinoma. V usage is TRBV4-1 and J usage is TRBJ2-1; the match to TRBD2 covers 10 bases. This material consisted of blood, taken from a patient whose treatment included radiotherapy and nephrectomy. Written as DNA, the CDR3 is TGCGCCAGCAGCCACTACCAGCGGGGGGGCTACAATGAGCAGTTCTTC. Translated: CASSHYQRGGYNEQFF.